The sequence of this T cell receptor (beta chain) was determined in a study of T cells after yellow fever vaccination. In the study overall: It was SMART-Seq v4 Ultra Low Input that prepared the fractions with low cell numbers.

TCRdb processed the 5' RACE reads anew with MiXCR; each CDR3 protein has one entry. Of some 560,000 distinct CDR3 sequences in the sample, 15% to 20% were seen once. Trimming stripped 2 bases from V and 3 bases from J, with 20 bases between. Per germline, CDR1 SGDLS and CDR2 YYNGEE. There are 17 residues in the CDR3. This clonotype was obtained from a young man who received the YFV17D yellow fever vaccine. The specimen was PBMCs, collected 15 days after the yellow fever booster vaccination. J is TRBJ2-5 and V is TRBV9; possible D gene TRBD1, 6 bases. The CDR3 reads CASSVKAGSTGEETQYF. The CDR3 DNA reads as TGTGCCAGCAGCGTCAAAGCCGGATCGACAGGAGAAGAGACCCAGTACTTC.